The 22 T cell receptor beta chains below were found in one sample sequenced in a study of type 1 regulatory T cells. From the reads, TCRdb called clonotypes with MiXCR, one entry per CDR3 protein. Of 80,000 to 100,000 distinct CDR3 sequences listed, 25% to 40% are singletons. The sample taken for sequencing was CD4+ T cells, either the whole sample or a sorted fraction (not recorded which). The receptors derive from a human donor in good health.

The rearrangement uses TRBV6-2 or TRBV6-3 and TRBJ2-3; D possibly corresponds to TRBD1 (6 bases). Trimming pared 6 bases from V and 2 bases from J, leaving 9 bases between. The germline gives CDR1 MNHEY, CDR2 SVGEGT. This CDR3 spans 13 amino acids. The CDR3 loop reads CASRTGPTDTQYF. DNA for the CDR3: TGTGCCAGCAGAACAGGGCCCACAGATACGCAGTATTTT.

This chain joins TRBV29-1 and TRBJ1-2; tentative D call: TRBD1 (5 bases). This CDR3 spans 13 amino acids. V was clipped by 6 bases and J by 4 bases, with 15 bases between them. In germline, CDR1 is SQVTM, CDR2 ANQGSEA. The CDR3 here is CSVDPNRSYGYTF. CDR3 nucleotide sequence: TGCAGCGTCGACCCTAACAGGAGCTATGGCTACACCTTC.

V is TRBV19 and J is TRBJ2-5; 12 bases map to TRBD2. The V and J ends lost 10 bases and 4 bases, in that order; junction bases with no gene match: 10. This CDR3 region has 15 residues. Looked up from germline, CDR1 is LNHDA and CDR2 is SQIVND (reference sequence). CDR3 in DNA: TGTGCCACCTCCATGCTAGCGGGAGGGGTAGAGACCCAGTACTTC. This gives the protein CATSMLAGGVETQYF.

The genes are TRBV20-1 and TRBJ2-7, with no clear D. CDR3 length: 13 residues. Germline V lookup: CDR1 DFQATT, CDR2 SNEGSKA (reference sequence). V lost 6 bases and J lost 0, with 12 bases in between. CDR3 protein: CSAPDVSSYEQYF. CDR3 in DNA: TGCAGTGCCCCGGACGTCAGCTCCTACGAGCAGTACTTC.

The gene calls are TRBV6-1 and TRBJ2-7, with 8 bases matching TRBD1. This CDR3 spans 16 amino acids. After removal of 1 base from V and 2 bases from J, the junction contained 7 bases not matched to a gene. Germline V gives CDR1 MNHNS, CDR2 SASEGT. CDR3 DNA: TGTGCCAGCAGTGAAGGTTTCCAGGGGGCCGCCTACGAGCAGTACTTC. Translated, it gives CASSEGFQGAAYEQYF.

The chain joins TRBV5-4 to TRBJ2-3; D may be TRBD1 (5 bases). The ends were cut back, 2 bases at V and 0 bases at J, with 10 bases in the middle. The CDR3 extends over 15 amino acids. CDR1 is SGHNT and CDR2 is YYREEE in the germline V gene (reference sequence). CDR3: CASSFRQKSTDTQYF. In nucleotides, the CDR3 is TGTGCCAGCAGCTTTAGACAGAAGAGCACAGATACGCAGTATTTT.

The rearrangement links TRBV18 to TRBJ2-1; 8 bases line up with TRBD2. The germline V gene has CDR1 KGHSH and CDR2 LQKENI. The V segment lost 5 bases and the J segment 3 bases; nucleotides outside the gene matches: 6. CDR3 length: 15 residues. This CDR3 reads CASSDYSGNYNEQFF. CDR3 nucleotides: TGTGCCAGCTCAGACTATAGCGGGAACTACAATGAGCAGTTCTTC.

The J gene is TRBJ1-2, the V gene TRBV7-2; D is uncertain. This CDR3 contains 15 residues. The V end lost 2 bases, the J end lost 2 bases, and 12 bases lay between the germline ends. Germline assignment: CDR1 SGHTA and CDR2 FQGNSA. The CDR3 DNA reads TGTGCCAGCAGCTTAAACCCGACGATAAACTATGGCTACACCTTC. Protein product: CASSLNPTINYGYTF. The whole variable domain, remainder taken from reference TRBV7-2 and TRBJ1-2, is GAGVSQSPSNKVTEKGKDVELRCDPISGHTALYWYRQSLGQGLEFLIYFQGNSAPDKSGLPSDRFSAERTGGSVSTLTIQRTQQEDSAVYLCASSLNPTINYGYTFGSGTRLTVV.

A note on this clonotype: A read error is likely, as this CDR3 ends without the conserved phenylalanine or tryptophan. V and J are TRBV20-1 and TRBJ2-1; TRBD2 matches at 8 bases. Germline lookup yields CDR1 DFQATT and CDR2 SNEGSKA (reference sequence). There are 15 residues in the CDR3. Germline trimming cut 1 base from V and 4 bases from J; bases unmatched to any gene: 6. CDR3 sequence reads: CSARVSSGPYNEQFS. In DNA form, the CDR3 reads TGCAGTGCTAGAGTTTCTAGCGGGCCGTACAATGAGCAGTTCTCC.

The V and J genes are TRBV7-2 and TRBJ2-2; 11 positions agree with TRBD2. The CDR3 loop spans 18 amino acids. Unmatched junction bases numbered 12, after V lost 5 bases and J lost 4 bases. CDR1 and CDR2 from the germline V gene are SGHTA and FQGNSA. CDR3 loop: CASSPNLAGGSSTGELFF. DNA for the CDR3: TGTGCCAGCAGCCCGAACTTAGCGGGAGGGTCAAGCACCGGGGAGCTGTTTTTT.

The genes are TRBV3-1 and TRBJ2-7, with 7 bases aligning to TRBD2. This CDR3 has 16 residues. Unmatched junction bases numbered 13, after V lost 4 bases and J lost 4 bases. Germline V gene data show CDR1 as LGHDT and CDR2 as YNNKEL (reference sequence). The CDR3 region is CASSRGGSGIVYEQYF. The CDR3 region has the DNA TGTGCCAGCAGCCGCGGGGGAAGCGGGATTGTTTACGAGCAGTACTTC.

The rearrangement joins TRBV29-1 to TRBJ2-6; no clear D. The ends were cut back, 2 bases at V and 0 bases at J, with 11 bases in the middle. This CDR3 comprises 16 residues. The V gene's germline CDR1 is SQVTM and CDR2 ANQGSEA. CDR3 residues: CSVELFSGSGANVLTF. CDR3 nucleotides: TGCAGCGTTGAATTGTTTTCGGGCTCTGGGGCCAACGTCCTGACTTTC.

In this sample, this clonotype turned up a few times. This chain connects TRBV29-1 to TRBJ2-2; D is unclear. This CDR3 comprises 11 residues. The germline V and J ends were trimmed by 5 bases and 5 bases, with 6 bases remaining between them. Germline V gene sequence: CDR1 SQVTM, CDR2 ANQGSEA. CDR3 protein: CSVSRTGELFF. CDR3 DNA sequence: TGCAGCGTTTCCAGAACCGGGGAGCTGTTTTTT.

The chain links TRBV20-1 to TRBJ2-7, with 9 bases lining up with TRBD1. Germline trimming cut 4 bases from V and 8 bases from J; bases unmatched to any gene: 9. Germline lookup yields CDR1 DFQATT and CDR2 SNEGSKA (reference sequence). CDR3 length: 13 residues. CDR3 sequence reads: CSAKDRGVSKQYF. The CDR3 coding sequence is TGCAGTGCTAAAGACAGGGGGGTCAGCAAGCAGTACTTC.

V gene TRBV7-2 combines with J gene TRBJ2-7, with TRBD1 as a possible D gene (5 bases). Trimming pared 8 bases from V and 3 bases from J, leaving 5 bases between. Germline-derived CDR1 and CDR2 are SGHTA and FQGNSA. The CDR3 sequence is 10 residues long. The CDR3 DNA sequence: TGTGCCAGCGGACACTACGAGCAGTACTTC. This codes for CASGHYEQYF.

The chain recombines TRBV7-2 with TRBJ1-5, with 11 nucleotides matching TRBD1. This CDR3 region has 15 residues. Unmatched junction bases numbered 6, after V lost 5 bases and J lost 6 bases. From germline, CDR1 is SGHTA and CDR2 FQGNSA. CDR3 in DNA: TGTGCCAGCAGCCATGGACAGGGGGCCCTTCAGCCCCAGCATTTT. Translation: CASSHGQGALQPQHF. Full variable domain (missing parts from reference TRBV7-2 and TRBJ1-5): GAGVSQSPSNKVTEKGKDVELRCDPISGHTALYWYRQSLGQGLEFLIYFQGNSAPDKSGLPSDRFSAERTGGSVSTLTIQRTQQEDSAVYLCASSHGQGALQPQHFGDGTRLSIL.

CDR3 sequence (DNA): TGTGCCAGCAGCTTCGCCCGGGACAGGGACGATGAGCAGTTCTTC. This codes for CASSFARDRDDEQFF. V gene TRBV7-3 combines with J gene TRBJ2-1, with 9 nucleotides matching TRBD1. V shed 3 bases and J 8 bases; nucleotides not matched to a gene: 8. Germline V gene data show CDR1 as SGHTA and CDR2 as FQGTGA. This CDR3 is 15 amino acids long.

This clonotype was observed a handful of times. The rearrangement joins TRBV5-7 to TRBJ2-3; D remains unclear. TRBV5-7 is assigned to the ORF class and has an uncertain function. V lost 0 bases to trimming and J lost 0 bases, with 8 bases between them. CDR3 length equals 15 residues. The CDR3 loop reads CASSLDATSTDTQYF. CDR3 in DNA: TGTGCCAGCAGCTTGGATGCGACTAGCACAGATACGCAGTATTTT.

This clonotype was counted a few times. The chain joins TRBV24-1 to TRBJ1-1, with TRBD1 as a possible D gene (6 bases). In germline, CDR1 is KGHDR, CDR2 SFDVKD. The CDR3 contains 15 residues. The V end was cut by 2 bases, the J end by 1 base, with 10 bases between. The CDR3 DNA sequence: TGTGCCACCAGTGATTCCGGGACAACGAACACTGAAGCTTTCTTT. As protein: CATSDSGTTNTEAFF.

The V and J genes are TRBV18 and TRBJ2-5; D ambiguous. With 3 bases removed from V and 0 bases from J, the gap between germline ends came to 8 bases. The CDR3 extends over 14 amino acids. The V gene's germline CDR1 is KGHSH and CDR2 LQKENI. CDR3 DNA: TGTGCCAGCTCACCGAAGATAAACCAAGAGACCCAGTACTTC. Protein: CASSPKINQETQYF.

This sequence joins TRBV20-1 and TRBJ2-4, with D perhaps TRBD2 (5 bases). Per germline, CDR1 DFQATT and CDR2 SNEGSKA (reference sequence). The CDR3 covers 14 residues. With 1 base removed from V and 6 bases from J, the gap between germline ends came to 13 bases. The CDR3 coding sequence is TGCAGTGCTAGAGGGACGGGTCGGGGAAACATTCAGTACTTC. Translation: CSARGTGRGNIQYF.

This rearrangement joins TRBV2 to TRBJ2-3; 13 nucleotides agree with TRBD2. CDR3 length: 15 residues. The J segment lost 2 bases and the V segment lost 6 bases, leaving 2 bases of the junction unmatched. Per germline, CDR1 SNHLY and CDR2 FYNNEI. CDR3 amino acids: CASSGLAGDTDTQYF. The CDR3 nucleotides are TGTGCCAGCAGCGGACTAGCGGGGGACACAGATACGCAGTATTTT.